These 32 T cell receptor beta chains were sequenced from one sample in a study of technical replicates of blood from four donors. TCRdb keeps only in-frame clones here, not all; method: immunoSEQ multiplex PCR. The repertoire holds just under 85,000 clones, over 85% seen once, with more than 0.2% in the top ten. The material sequenced was T cells isolated from PBMCs. All receptors come from a human donor in good health.

This clone was picked up a small number of times. The CDR3 nucleotides read TGTGCCAGCAGCCAAACCGGGACAGCCAACACTGAAGCTTTCTTT. Protein: CASSQTGTANTEAFF. The chain employs TRBV7-9 and TRBJ1-1; TRBD1 matches at 7 bases. Germline values: CDR1 SEHNR, CDR2 FQNEAQ (reference sequence). CDR3 length equals 15 residues. V gave up 5 bases and J gave up 2 bases; unmatched junction bases: 8.

The V call is TRBV30, the J call TRBJ1-5, with D perhaps matching TRBD1 (6 bases). This CDR3 region has 13 residues. V lost 4 bases, J lost 5 bases, and 12 bases lay in between. CDR1 and CDR2 from the germline V gene are GTSNPN and SVGIG (reference sequence). The CDR3 DNA reads TGTGCCTGGAACACAGGGCCCGATCAGCCCCAGCATTTT. Encoded protein: CAWNTGPDQPQHF.

The genes are TRBV7-6 and TRBJ2-1, with D perhaps matching TRBD2 (7 bases). Germline-derived CDR1 and CDR2 are SGHVS and FNYEAQ. V was shortened by 0 bases and J by 4 bases, with 19 bases between the two germline ends. CDR3 length: 18 residues. The CDR3 DNA reads TGTGCCAGCAGCTTAGCATTTGGGGAGCGGGACAATTACAATGAGCAGTTCTTC. Protein sequence: CASSLAFGERDNYNEQFF.

This clone was observed a single time. The V call is TRBV14, the J call TRBJ2-1, with 9 positions matching TRBD2. Losses at the gene ends were 1 base for V and 4 bases for J; bases not matched to a gene: 2. Per germline, CDR1 SGHDN and CDR2 FVKESK. The CDR3 length is 15 residues. CDR3 DNA sequence: TGTGCCAGCAGCCAAGGACTAGCGGCGTACAATGAGCAGTTCTTC. Translation: CASSQGLAAYNEQFF.

This chain uses TRBV15 with TRBJ2-2; D uncertain. Germline V gene lookup returns CDR1 LNHNV and CDR2 YYDKDF (reference sequence). Between the trimmed V and J ends, which lost 1 base and 6 bases, there was a span of 15 bases. This CDR3 region has 16 residues. This chain's CDR3 is CATSRASLARPGELFF. For the CDR3, the DNA is TGTGCCACCAGCAGAGCCTCCTTAGCCCGCCCCGGGGAGCTGTTTTTT.

The chain is built from TRBV7-8 and TRBJ2-3, with D tentatively TRBD2 (6 bases). CDR1 SGHVS and CDR2 FQNEAQ come from the germline V gene. The V end was cut by 5 bases, the J end by 3 bases, with 18 bases between. CDR3 length equals 16 residues. As DNA, the CDR3 is TGTGCCAGCAGCCTGAAGGCGGGGTCGGAGACAGATACGCAGTATTTT. This translates into CASSLKAGSETDTQYF.

This clone appeared many times. The rearrangement links TRBV30 to TRBJ2-2; possibly TRBD1 for D (6 bases). V was clipped by 2 bases and J by 4 bases, with 11 bases between them. CDR1 GTSNPN and CDR2 SVGIG come from the germline V gene (reference sequence). The CDR3 loop spans 14 amino acids. Here the CDR3 DNA reads TGTGCCTGGAGTCAGGGACACTTCACCGGGGAGCTGTTTTTT. Translated, it gives CAWSQGHFTGELFF.

The chain uses TRBV18 and TRBJ1-6; TRBD1 might be the D (5 bases). CDR1 is KGHSH and CDR2 is LQKENI in the germline V gene. The CDR3 runs 13 residues. Deletions cut 4 bases from V and 9 bases from J, with 10 bases between. CDR3 region: CASSLQRGSPLHF. DNA of the CDR3: TGTGCCAGCTCACTCCAAAGGGGTTCACCCCTCCACTTT.

The chain links TRBV5-4 to TRBJ1-4; TRBD1 matches 9 bases. The CDR3 contains 16 residues. V lost 4 bases and J lost 3; bases outside the gene matches: 7. Per germline, CDR1 SGHNT and CDR2 YYREEE (reference sequence). CDR3 sequence reads: CASSGGGQGSNEKLFF. CDR3 in DNA: TGTGCCAGCAGCGGGGGGGGACAGGGATCTAATGAAAAACTGTTTTTT.

Written as DNA, the CDR3 is TGTGCCAGCAGTCCGGACAGCTTGAACACTGAAGCTTTCTTT. As protein: CASSPDSLNTEAFF. The genes are TRBV11-3 and TRBJ1-1, with a weak D call TRBD1 (6 bases). The CDR3 runs to 14 residues. V lost 6 bases to trimming and J lost 0 bases, with 11 bases between them. Germline CDR1 reads SGHNT; CDR2 reads YENEEA.

The chain uses TRBV13 and TRBJ2-7; 7 nucleotides line up with TRBD2. Germline values: CDR1 PRHDT, CDR2 FYEKMQ (reference sequence). The length of the CDR3 is 16 residues. V gave up 0 bases and J gave up 0 bases; unmatched junction bases: 5. The CDR3 DNA follows: TGTGCCAGCAGCTTAGGCTCGGGGGGAAGCTCCTACGAGCAGTACTTC. Its translation is CASSLGSGGSSYEQYF. Full variable domain (remainder filled in from reference TRBV13 and TRBJ2-7): AAGVIQSPRHLIKEKRETATLKCYPIPRHDTVYWYQQGPGQDPQFLISFYEKMQSDKGSIPDRFSAQQFSDYHSELNMSSLELGDSALYFCASSLGSGGSSYEQYFGPGTRLTVT.

The CDR3 DNA reads as TGCGCCAGCAGCCCTGGACAGGGTTCATACGAGCAGTACTTC. It is translated as CASSPGQGSYEQYF. The chain has TRBV5-1 and TRBJ2-7, with TRBD1 matching over 8 bases. The germline gives CDR1 SGHRS, CDR2 YFSETQ. J was trimmed by 4 bases and V by 4 bases; bases with no gene match: 7. The CDR3 extends over 14 amino acids.

This clone was observed a handful of times. At one end the junction does not follow the germline gene, possibly because of a read error. The CDR3 coding sequence is TGCAGCGTTGAAGATCTTCAGGCCTTTAACTTT. Protein sequence: CSVEDLQAFNF. The chain links TRBV29-1 to TRBJ1-1; D gene uncertain. The CDR3 contains 11 residues. Germline V gene lookup returns CDR1 SQVTM and CDR2 ANQGSEA.

This sequence joins TRBV27 and TRBJ1-2; D is uncertain. The CDR3 spans 13 residues. V was shortened by 5 bases and J by 2 bases, with 9 bases between the two germline ends. CDR1 and CDR2 (germline): MNHEY, SMNVEV (reference sequence). The CDR3 DNA reads TGTGCCAGCAGTCCTCTCCTAAACTATGGCTACACCTTC. Encoded protein: CASSPLLNYGYTF.

The J gene is TRBJ1-3, the V gene TRBV6-1; D might be TRBD1 (5 bases). V gave up 4 bases and J gave up 8 bases, with 18 bases separating them. Germline assignment: CDR1 MNHNS and CDR2 SASEGT. The CDR3 is 15 residues long. The DNA for the CDR3 is TGTGCCAGCAGTGGTGTGTCGAGACGGGGGGACACCATATATTTT. The encoded protein is CASSGVSRRGDTIYF.

CDR3 bases: TGTGCCAGCAGTGGACTCAGCGGCTTTCAGGCCGGGGAGCTGTTTTTT. It encodes CASSGLSGFQAGELFF. The rearrangement joins TRBV6-1 to TRBJ2-2, with D tentatively TRBD2 (5 bases). CDR1 is MNHNS, CDR2 SASEGT, per germline. The V end lost 4 bases, the J end lost 6 bases, and 18 bases lay between the germline ends. This CDR3 contains 16 residues.

V and J are TRBV10-1 and TRBJ2-6; 10 bases line up with TRBD1. Germline V gene data show CDR1 as WNHNN and CDR2 as SYGVQD (reference sequence). J lost 1 base, V lost 8 bases, and 14 bases had no gene match. This CDR3 has 19 amino acids. The CDR3 protein is CASRCLDRGRRSGANVLTF. The CDR3 DNA sequence: TGCGCCAGCCGATGCCTAGACAGGGGGCGCAGGTCTGGGGCCAACGTCCTGACTTTC.

The genes are TRBV6-5 and TRBJ2-1; TRBD2 matches at 7 bases. The CDR3 is 16 residues long. Germline-derived CDR1 and CDR2 are MNHEY and SVGAGI. The trim removed 3 bases at V and 5 bases at J, leaving 10 bases unmatched. The CDR3 is CASSYYIGGVNNEQFF. In nucleotides, the CDR3 is TGTGCCAGCAGTTATTATATTGGGGGGGTCAACAATGAGCAGTTCTTC.

The chain links TRBV28 to TRBJ1-4; no firm D call. Germline CDR1 MDHEN, CDR2 SYDVKM. This CDR3 has 15 amino acids. Trimming took 5 bases from V and 0 from J, leaving 10 bases between them. CDR3 region: CASSVPGSTNEKLFF. The CDR3 bases are TGTGCCAGCAGTGTCCCCGGGTCAACTAATGAAAAACTGTTTTTT.

A remark on this clone: Other DNA sequences in this sample translate to the same CDR3. The chain is built from TRBV5-1 and TRBJ1-1; TRBD1 is a possible D gene (6 bases). This CDR3 has 13 amino acids. V was pared by 0 bases and J by 7 bases, with 10 bases between. Germline CDR1 is SGHRS and CDR2 is YFSETQ. The CDR3 DNA sequence: TGCGCCAGCAGCTTGGGTACAGGGCTTGAAGCTTTCTTT. It encodes CASSLGTGLEAFF.

The chain combines TRBV14 with TRBJ2-2, with a possible D match to TRBD2 (5 bases). V lost 0 bases and J 4 bases, leaving 12 bases between the germline ends. Germline CDR1 is SGHDN and CDR2 is FVKESK. This CDR3 has 16 residues. Written as DNA, the CDR3 is TGTGCCAGCAGCCAAGATATACGACTACGCACCGGGGAGCTGTTTTTT. Its protein product is CASSQDIRLRTGELFF.

J is TRBJ2-1 and V is TRBV5-1, with TRBD1 matching 9 bases. The CDR3 consists of 15 residues. CDR1 SGHRS and CDR2 YFSETQ come from the germline V gene. Trimming cost V 5 bases and J 6 bases; bases outside gene matches: 9. CDR3 nucleotide sequence: TGCGCCAGCAGTCTTTCGGGACAGGGTTTCAATGAGCAGTTCTTC. Translation gives CASSLSGQGFNEQFF.

V gene TRBV5-1 combines with J gene TRBJ2-1; D is perhaps TRBD2 (6 bases). Germline CDR1 and CDR2: SGHRS and YFSETQ. V was cut by 1 base and J by 4 bases, with 15 bases left in between. The CDR3 length is 16 residues. CDR3 residues: CASSLNRERSYNEQFF. CDR3 sequence (DNA): TGCGCCAGCAGCTTGAATCGGGAGAGATCTTACAATGAGCAGTTCTTC.

The CDR3 region is CASLQASGANVLTF. The CDR3 DNA sequence: TGTGCCAGCTTACAGGCATCTGGGGCCAACGTCCTGACTTTC. This chain uses TRBV6-1 with TRBJ2-6; maybe TRBD1 (5 bases). The germline V and J ends were trimmed by 8 bases and 1 base, with 9 bases remaining between them. CDR1 is MNHNS and CDR2 is SASEGT in the germline V gene. The CDR3 has 14 residues.

On this clone itself: A read error may produce the germline difference seen at one junction end. The J gene is TRBJ2-2, the V gene TRBV6-1; D might be TRBD2 (6 bases). This CDR3 has 15 amino acids. Looked up from germline, CDR1 is MNHNS and CDR2 is SASEGT. CDR3: CASREGTANTGELFF. In DNA, the CDR3 is TGTGCCAGCAGGGAAGGGACTGCGAACACCGGGGAGCTGTTTTTT.

The V gene is TRBV10-3, the J gene TRBJ2-7; 7 bases line up with TRBD1. Germline CDR1 ENHRY, CDR2 SYGVKD. CDR3 length equals 16 residues. V shed 3 bases and J 4 bases; nucleotides not matched to a gene: 12. The CDR3 sequence: CAISDETGTVSYEQYF. CDR3 nucleotide sequence: TGTGCCATCAGTGACGAAACCGGGACAGTGTCGTACGAGCAGTACTTC.

The chain couples TRBV15 to TRBJ1-1; D is ambiguous. This CDR3 spans 11 amino acids. The V and J ends lost 4 bases and 8 bases respectively, with 8 bases between them. Germline V CDR1 and CDR2: LNHNV, YYDKDF (reference sequence). CDR3 in DNA: TGTGCCACCAGCACGGAGGGAGAAGCTTTCTTT. Residues: CATSTEGEAFF.

The gene calls are TRBV7-9 and TRBJ2-1, with D possibly being TRBD1 (5 bases). V lost 0 bases, J lost 8 bases, and 17 bases lay in between. This CDR3 has 16 residues. Germline assignment: CDR1 SEHNR and CDR2 FQNEAQ (reference sequence). CDR3 in amino acids: CASSLALGASQDEQFF. DNA of the CDR3: TGTGCCAGCAGCTTAGCGCTAGGGGCCTCTCAGGATGAGCAGTTCTTC.

The V and J genes are TRBV5-4 and TRBJ2-7; D is unresolved. The CDR3 has 16 amino acids. Trimming removed 0 bases at V and 0 bases at J, with 13 bases between. Germline V gives CDR1 SGHNT, CDR2 YYREEE (reference sequence). The CDR3, as DNA: TGTGCCAGCAGCTTGGGAGCCCCGACGGGCTCCTACGAGCAGTACTTC. The encoded protein is CASSLGAPTGSYEQYF.

V and J are TRBV7-9 and TRBJ2-7, with D possibly TRBD1 on 6 matching bases. CDR1 and CDR2 from the germline V gene are SEHNR and FQNEAQ (reference sequence). This CDR3 is 14 amino acids long. The ends were cut back, 5 bases at V and 3 bases at J, with 14 bases in the middle. CDR3 residues: CASSGYGTNYEQYF. CDR3 nucleotide sequence: TGTGCCAGCAGCGGATACGGGACAAACTACGAGCAGTACTTC.

The DNA of the CDR3 is TGTGCCAGCAGCTTAGCGGGGAGTGCAACAGATACGCAGTATTTT. It is translated as CASSLAGSATDTQYF. The V call is TRBV27, the J call TRBJ2-3; 8 nucleotides line up with TRBD2. V lost 6 bases, J lost 3 bases, and 8 bases stayed unmatched. The CDR3 has 15 amino acids. CDR1 and CDR2 (germline): MNHEY, SMNVEV (reference sequence).

The gene calls are TRBV4-1 and TRBJ2-7; 7 positions match TRBD1. V trimming: 3 bases; J trimming: 2 bases; junction bases outside the gene matches: 4. In germline, CDR1 is MGHRA, CDR2 YSYEKL. The CDR3 loop spans 14 amino acids. DNA for the CDR3: TGCGCCAGCAGCCAGAGGACAGGAACCTACGAGCAGTACTTC. Protein product: CASSQRTGTYEQYF.